These T cell receptor beta chains were read from a single sample in a study of metastatic and nonmetastatic thyroid tumors. TCRdb re-called the PCR reads through MiXCR. The table shows some 20,000 clones, with 9.5% to 12% occurring only once. Material for sequencing was blood. The receptors derive from a female donor with papillary thyroid cancer or a benign thyroid nodule (not recorded which). Some clones in this sample may be carry-over from other donors' samples. Each CDR3 is given without its conserved first and last residue. Fields, in order: clone size, V gene, J gene, D gene, CDR3 protein. A D gene is named only where the DNA matches it firmly. Some rows mark clone size as missing; the rest say once, few, many or name a class of expanded clone.

clone size: many
V gene: TRBV7-2
J gene: TRBJ2-5
D gene: -
CDR3 protein: ASSGPWGETQY

clone size: many
V gene: TRBV20-1
J gene: TRBJ2-5
D gene: -
CDR3 protein: SASGVQETQY

clone size: many
V gene: TRBV12-3/TRBV12-4
J gene: TRBJ1-2
D gene: -
CDR3 protein: ASSFRDETT

clone size: many
V gene: TRBV19
J gene: TRBJ2-2
D gene: -
CDR3 protein: ASSIMNTGELF

clone size: many
V gene: TRBV29-1
J gene: TRBJ2-7
D gene: TRBD2
CDR3 protein: SVSVTSGREYEQY

clone size: many
V gene: TRBV19
J gene: TRBJ2-1
D gene: TRBD2
CDR3 protein: ASSIQTSDEQF

clone size: medium-sized
V gene: TRBV6-1
J gene: TRBJ2-1
D gene: -
CDR3 protein: ASMGGNEQF

clone size: many
V gene: TRBV2
J gene: TRBJ2-5
D gene: -
CDR3 protein: ASSVSGSQETQY

clone size: -
V gene: TRBV5-4
J gene: TRBJ2-7
D gene: TRBD2
CDR3 protein: ASSLGLAGDHEQY

clone size: many
V gene: TRBV4-1
J gene: TRBJ1-5
D gene: -
CDR3 protein: ASSQDRRDSNQPQH

clone size: medium-sized
V gene: TRBV6-5
J gene: TRBJ2-1
D gene: -
CDR3 protein: ASSYGAVSYNEQF

clone size: many
V gene: TRBV5-1
J gene: TRBJ2-2
D gene: -
CDR3 protein: ASSLIGAETGELF

clone size: few
V gene: TRBV7-6
J gene: TRBJ1-6
D gene: -
CDR3 protein: ASSLRDPRSYNSPLH

clone size: many
V gene: TRBV6-2/TRBV6-3
J gene: TRBJ1-5
D gene: -
CDR3 protein: ASSYSFRVNNQPQH

clone size: many
V gene: TRBV30
J gene: TRBJ1-2
D gene: TRBD1
CDR3 protein: AWRGEGGIDGYT

clone size: -
V gene: TRBV9
J gene: TRBJ2-7
D gene: -
CDR3 protein: ASSANKGHGPYEQY

clone size: many
V gene: TRBV27
J gene: TRBJ1-4
D gene: TRBD1
CDR3 protein: ASSLSQGAINEKLF

clone size: many
V gene: TRBV28
J gene: TRBJ2-3
D gene: TRBD2
CDR3 protein: ASSLLGGSQTDTQY

clone size: many
V gene: TRBV29-1
J gene: TRBJ2-3
D gene: TRBD2
CDR3 protein: SCRVAGVTDTQY

clone size: -
V gene: TRBV27
J gene: TRBJ2-3
D gene: TRBD1
CDR3 protein: ASWPDRGYDTQY

clone size: many
V gene: TRBV19
J gene: TRBJ1-1
D gene: -
CDR3 protein: ASIGNTEAF